The 8 T cell receptor beta chains below come from one sample, sequenced in a study of response to subunit inactivated influenza vaccine. MiXCR was run by TCRdb on the RT-PCR reads, yielding one entry per CDR3 protein. The repertoire consists of some 300,000 distinct CDR3 sequences, with roughly 22% occurring once and the leading ten covering 10%. This specimen was PBMCs from blood, taken less than 22 months after vaccination. Source of these receptors: a man aged 45 to 75 who received an inactivated influenza vaccine.

The genes are TRBV12-3 or TRBV12-4 and TRBJ2-7; D remains unclear. With 3 bases removed from V and 3 bases from J, the gap between germline ends came to 9 bases. The CDR3 has 13 residues. The CDR3 here is CASSFSRIYEQYF. CDR3 sequence (DNA): TGTGCCAGCAGTTTTAGTCGGATCTACGAGCAGTACTTC.

The chain combines TRBV10-3 with TRBJ1-5; D is uncertain. V was clipped by 2 bases and J by 5 bases, with 10 bases between them. This CDR3 spans 14 amino acids. Looked up from germline, CDR1 is ENHRY and CDR2 is SYGVKD. In DNA form, the CDR3 reads TGTGCCATCAGTGAGAACGGGGAAGATCAGCCCCAGCATTTT. Translating gives CAISENGEDQPQHF.

In this sample, this clonotype turned up a few times. This chain joins TRBV24-1 and TRBJ1-2; D is unresolved. This CDR3 is 15 amino acids long. In germline, CDR1 is KGHDR, CDR2 SFDVKD. V lost 2 bases, J lost 6 bases, and 15 bases lay in between. CDR3: CATSDSTTAIDGYTF. CDR3 bases: TGTGCCACCAGTGATTCAACCACAGCTATAGATGGCTACACCTTC.

This clonotype was seen many times. The junction and the germline gene differ at one end; a read error may be behind it. The V and J genes are TRBV20-1 and TRBJ1-5; the D gene is possibly TRBD1 (6 bases). Germline CDR1 reads DFQATT; CDR2 reads SNEGSKA (reference sequence). CDR3 size: 14 residues. In nucleotides, the CDR3 is TGCAGTGCTCGAGAGGGGGGGAGCAATCAGCCCCAGCATTTT. It specifies CSAREGGSNQPQHF.

This clonotype was recorded many times. The chain joins TRBV6-2 or TRBV6-3 to TRBJ1-5, with 9 positions matching TRBD1. V lost 5 bases and J lost 5; bases outside the gene matches: 4. This CDR3 region has 14 residues. CDR1 is MNHEY and CDR2 is SVGEGT in the germline V gene. CDR3 sequence: CASSRRDRDQPQHF. The CDR3 coding sequence is TGTGCCAGCAGTCGCCGGGACAGGGATCAGCCCCAGCATTTT.

V is TRBV9 and J is TRBJ2-7; TRBD1 agrees at 9 bases. This CDR3 has 14 residues. V was clipped by 3 bases and J by 2 bases; unmatched bases: 3. CDR1 SGDLS and CDR2 YYNGEE come from the germline V gene. As DNA, the CDR3 is TGTGCCAGCAGCGCGTGGACAGGGGCCTACGAGCAGTACTTC. Translating it yields CASSAWTGAYEQYF.

The rearrangement links TRBV11-2 to TRBJ1-2; the match to TRBD1 covers 10 bases. Per the germline V gene, CDR1 is SGHAT and CDR2 is FQNNGV. This CDR3 is 17 amino acids long. With V trimmed by 1 base and J by 5 bases, 10 bases remained unmatched. In DNA form, the CDR3 reads TGTGCCAGCAGCTTAGGGGCCGGCGTGGACAGGGGGTATGGCTACACCTTC. Protein: CASSLGAGVDRGYGYTF.

This clonotype was counted many times. The rearrangement joins TRBV5-1 to TRBJ1-2; D is uncertain. This CDR3 contains 13 residues. Germline V CDR1 and CDR2: SGHRS, YFSETQ. The V gene lost 4 bases and the J gene lost 2 bases, with 9 bases spanning the gap. Here the CDR3 DNA reads TGCGCCAGCAGCCCAGGCCCAAACTATGGCTACACCTTC. It yields the protein CASSPGPNYGYTF.